Listed here are 8 T cell receptor beta chains from one sample, sequenced in a study of OX40 agonist ivuxolimab in advanced cancers. Only in-frame clones appear in the TCRdb table, and some are missing; sequencing was by immunoSEQ multiplex PCR. Of around 75,000 clones detected, under 90% appear once; the ten largest clones hold less than 3%. The sample was CD4+ or CD8+ T cells sorted from blood, taken in a trial of the OX40 agonist ivuxolimab. Receptors were obtained from an adult with an advanced solid tumor such as melanoma, head and neck, liver or kidney cancer.

This chain joins TRBV4-1 and TRBJ1-6, with no clear D. V was shortened by 6 bases and J by 8 bases, with 17 bases between the two germline ends. The CDR3 runs 15 residues. CDR1 and CDR2 (germline): MGHRA, YSYEKL. The CDR3 DNA follows: TGCGCCAGCAGTATTCTCTCGGACGGGGATTCACCCCTCCACTTT. It translates to CASSILSDGDSPLHF.

This clone was found a few times. The chain has TRBV28 and TRBJ1-5; tentatively, D is TRBD1 (6 bases). Germline CDR1 MDHEN, CDR2 SYDVKM. CDR3 length equals 16 residues. Trimming stripped 8 bases from V and 1 base from J, with 18 bases between. In DNA, the CDR3 is TGTGCCAGCCCCCCTGGGGGGGCTCGGAGCAATCAGCCCCAGCATTTT. It is translated as CASPPGGARSNQPQHF.

The chain carries TRBV2 and TRBJ1-1; D is possibly TRBD1 (6 bases). The CDR3 length is 13 residues. Germline-derived CDR1 and CDR2 are SNHLY and FYNNEI. Deletions cut 11 bases from V and 1 base from J, with 14 bases between. The CDR3 reads CAFLLDRNTEAFF. The CDR3, as DNA: TGTGCCTTTCTTCTGGACAGGAACACTGAAGCTTTCTTT.

This clone has just a few counts. The rearrangement links TRBV6-6 to TRBJ1-2; tentatively, D is TRBD1 (6 bases). Trimming took off 6 bases at V and 1 base at J, with 12 bases between the two ends. Germline assignment: CDR1 MNHNY and CDR2 SVGAGI (reference sequence). This CDR3 contains 14 residues. The CDR3 spells CASSHSDSNYGYTF. CDR3 DNA sequence: TGTGCCAGCAGCCACTCGGACAGTAACTATGGCTACACCTTC.

J is TRBJ1-5 and V is TRBV6-6; D is unresolved. V was clipped by 6 bases and J by 6 bases, with 21 bases between them. Germline V gene data show CDR1 as MNHNY and CDR2 as SVGAGI (reference sequence). The CDR3 length is 16 residues. The CDR3 is CASRNVRSARPQPQHF. The CDR3, as DNA: TGTGCCAGCAGGAACGTCAGGTCAGCCCGACCTCAGCCCCAGCATTTT.

The chain links TRBV5-6 to TRBJ2-7; D is perhaps TRBD1 (6 bases). Trimming stripped 1 base from V and 7 bases from J, with 12 bases between. Per germline, CDR1 SGHDT and CDR2 YYEEEE. The CDR3 contains 13 residues. The CDR3 nucleotides read TGTGCCAGCAGCTTGACAGGGCCGGGGGAGCAGTACTTC. Amino acids: CASSLTGPGEQYF.

CDR3 sequence reads: CASSQEGLAGAHEQYF. The CDR3 DNA reads TGTGCCAGCAGCCAAGAGGGACTAGCGGGAGCCCACGAGCAGTACTTC. The V and J genes are TRBV4-2 and TRBJ2-7, with 14 bases that match TRBD2. The CDR3 has 16 amino acids. J gave up 5 bases and V 0 bases, and 3 bases lay outside the gene matches. Germline V CDR1 and CDR2: LGHNA, YNFKEQ.

The chain couples TRBV5-4 to TRBJ1-3, with D unclear. Looked up from germline, CDR1 is SGHNT and CDR2 is YYREEE (reference sequence). V was trimmed by 4 bases and J by 4 bases, leaving 6 bases between them. The CDR3 sequence is 12 residues long. The CDR3 reads CASSPPGNTIYF. The CDR3 nucleotides read TGTGCCAGCAGCCCCCCGGGAAACACCATATATTTT.